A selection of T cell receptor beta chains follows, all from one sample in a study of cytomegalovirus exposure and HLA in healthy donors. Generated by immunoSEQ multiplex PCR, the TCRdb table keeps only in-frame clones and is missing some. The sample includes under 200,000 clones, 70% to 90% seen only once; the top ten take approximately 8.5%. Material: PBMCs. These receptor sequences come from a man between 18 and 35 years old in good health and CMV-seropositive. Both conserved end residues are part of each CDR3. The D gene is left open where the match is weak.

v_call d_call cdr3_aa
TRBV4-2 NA CASSQGEGGAFF
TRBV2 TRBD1 CATILRDSYGYTF
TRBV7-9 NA CASSLAQGTEAFF
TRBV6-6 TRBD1 CASSYVQGDDTQYF
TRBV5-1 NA CASSTNSRDSNEQFF
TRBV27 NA CASSLSFLKGGSPLHF
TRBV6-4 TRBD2 CASSEGRGSTDTQYF
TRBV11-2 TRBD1 CASSPQGARETQYF
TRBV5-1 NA CASALSYQETQYF
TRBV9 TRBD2 CASSGTSRTDEQYF
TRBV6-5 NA CASSYAGEDTQYF
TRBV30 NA CAWSPYNSPLHF
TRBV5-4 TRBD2 CASSFSGGGFNEQFF
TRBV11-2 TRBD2 CASSLDDRLAAIGRYNEQFF
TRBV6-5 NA CASSYSAPYEQYF
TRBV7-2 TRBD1 CASSWGTEGVEAFF
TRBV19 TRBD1 CASGAGTANLDYGYTF
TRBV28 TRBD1 CATYRTQGVVNEQFF
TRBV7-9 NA CASRGGNEQFF
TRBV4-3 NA CASSRTGTYNEQFF
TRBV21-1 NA CASRRTGELCNQPQHF
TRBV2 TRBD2 CASRDQRGDYEQYF
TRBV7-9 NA CASSLAVNPSSYEQYF
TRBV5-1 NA CASSEIRANTEAFF
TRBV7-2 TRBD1 CASSLLVGQGILGIYEQYF
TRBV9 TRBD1 CASSVTGANYGYTF
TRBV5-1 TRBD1 CASSLDPGTGDGYTF
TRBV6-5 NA CASRQQYTEAFF
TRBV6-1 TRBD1 CASSVEPGQGMNTQYF
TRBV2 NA CASSVEEQETQYF
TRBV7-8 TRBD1 CASNPTGDPGNTIYF
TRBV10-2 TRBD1 CASSDPDRAYEQYF
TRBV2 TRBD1 CASKADRGDEQYF
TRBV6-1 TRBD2 CASSAAGGSSYEQYF
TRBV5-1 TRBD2 CASTKQLAGGETQYF
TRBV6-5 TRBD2 CASTIYGGGVYEQYF
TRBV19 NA CASSIGGGRGNTDTQYF
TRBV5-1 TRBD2 CASSLGASGGAPTQYF
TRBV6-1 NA CAAAARGNTDTQYF
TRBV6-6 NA CASSYGDFYTQYF